The rows below give T cell receptor beta chains drawn from one sample of a study of shared clonotypes between healthy human individuals. Here immunoSEQ multiplex PCR was the method, and the copy in TCRdb shows in-frame clones only, minus some. The table lists about 1 million clones, 65% to 75% of them singletons, with over 1.3% in the top ten. Specimen: memory CD4+ T cells sorted from blood. Receptors were obtained from a man aged 18 to 29 in good health. CDR3s include the opening cysteine and the closing phenylalanine or tryptophan. Each record gives: J gene, V gene, CDR3 protein.

>TRBJ2-3|TRBV9
CASSVAWGGADTQYF
>TRBJ1-3|TRBV6-1
CASSETALSGNTIYF
>TRBJ2-1|TRBV2
CATQGLGTSGRGSYNEQFF
>TRBJ1-2|TRBV10-3
CAISESTLGILGYTF
>TRBJ1-4|TRBV7-2
CASSSRWGEKLFF
>TRBJ2-7|TRBV9
CASSPQGGGYEQYF
>TRBJ2-7|TRBV5-4
CASSLAGTGDKQYF
>TRBJ1-2|TRBV28
CASRATWTVGWGYTF
>TRBJ2-1|TRBV5-1
CASSFPGLIEQFF
>TRBJ2-7|TRBV20-1
CSASQGNEQYF
>TRBJ1-4|TRBV28
CASSLAIGTGGGKLFF
>TRBJ1-1|TRBV25-1
CASRGVGEYTEAFF
>TRBJ2-5|TRBV6-5
CASSPGAETQYF
>TRBJ1-6|TRBV7-9
CATTDRATPLHF
>TRBJ2-5|TRBV12-2
CASRCRGEETQYF
>TRBJ2-7|TRBV30
CAWTPRGQFYEQYF
>TRBJ1-1|TRBV7-8
CASSLKTGANTEAFF
>TRBJ1-5|TRBV7-2
CASSSTGNGNLDQHF
>TRBJ2-2|TRBV5-1
CASSRTPSSGELFF
>TRBJ1-1|TRBV19
CASRRMDGAEAFF
>TRBJ2-1|TRBV11-2
CASSFQLAGSYNEQFF
>TRBJ1-5|TRBV30
CAWTAGSGNQPQHF
>TRBJ1-1|TRBV5-6
CASSLVSAEAFF